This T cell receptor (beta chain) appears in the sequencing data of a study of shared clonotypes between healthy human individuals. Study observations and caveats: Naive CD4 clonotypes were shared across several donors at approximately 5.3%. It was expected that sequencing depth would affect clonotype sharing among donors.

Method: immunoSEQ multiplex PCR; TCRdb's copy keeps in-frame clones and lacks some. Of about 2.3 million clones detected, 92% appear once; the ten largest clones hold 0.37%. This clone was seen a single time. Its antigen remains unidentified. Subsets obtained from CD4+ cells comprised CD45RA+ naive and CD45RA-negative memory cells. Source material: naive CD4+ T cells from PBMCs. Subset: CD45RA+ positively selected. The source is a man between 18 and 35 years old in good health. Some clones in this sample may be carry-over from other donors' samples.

CDR3 region: CASSFKTAQETQYF. The CDR3 region has the DNA TGCGCCAGCAGCTTTAAGACAGCGCAAGAGACCCAGTACTTC. The chain is built from TRBV5-1 and TRBJ2-5; tentative D call: TRBD1 (5 bases). CDR3 size: 14 residues. The V and J ends lost 2 bases and 2 bases respectively, with 10 bases between them. Germline CDR1 reads SGHRS; CDR2 reads YFSETQ. Variable domain in full (rest from reference TRBV5-1 and TRBJ2-5): KAGVTQTPRYLIKTRGQQVTLSCSPISGHRSVSWYQQTPGQGLQFLFEYFSETQRNKGNFPGRFSGRQFSNSRSEMNVSTLELGDSALYLCASSFKTAQETQYFGPGTRLLVL.